Listed below are T cell receptor beta chains from one sample, sequenced in a study of T cell repertoires in cytomegalovirus infection. One entry per CDR3 protein results from TCRdb running MiXCR on the reads. The sample holds 680,000 or so distinct CDR3 sequences, roughly 36% seen once. The sample taken for sequencing was PBMCs. Receptor source: a human donor in good health (CMV status not recorded). Some clones in this sample may be carry-over from other donors' samples. Each CDR3 is given with its conserved first and last residue. The order of the fields is D gene, clone size, J gene, V gene, CDR3 DNA, CDR3 protein. D genes are given only for firm matches. Rows give clone size only sometimes, using once, few, many, or a class for an expanded clone.

>NA|NA|TRBJ2-7|TRBV6-2/TRBV6-3
TGTGCCAGCAGTTCCTTTGGAGGGCAGTACTTC
CASSSFGGQYF
>NA|NA|TRBJ2-7|TRBV6-1
TGTGCCAGCAGTAGAACAGGGCACGAGCAGTACTTC
CASSRTGHEQYF
>NA|NA|TRBJ2-7|TRBV7-2
TGTGCCAGCAGCTTAGTCCCGCGACAACCCTACGAGCAGTACTTC
CASSLVPRQPYEQYF
>TRBD1|NA|TRBJ2-7|TRBV5-4
TGTGCCAGCAGCTTGGCCTCGACAGGGATCAACGAGCAGTACTTC
CASSLASTGINEQYF
>NA|NA|TRBJ1-5|TRBV7-2
TGTGTCAGCAGCTTAGCCTCAGAGAGCAATCAGCCCCAGCATTTT
CVSSLASESNQPQHF
>NA|NA|TRBJ2-1|TRBV6-2/TRBV6-3
TGTTCCAGCAGTTACGCCCGTTACAATGAGCAGTTCTTC
CSSSYARYNEQFF
>TRBD2|many|TRBJ2-5|TRBV28
TGTGCCAGCAGCAGACTAGCGGGGGACCAAGAGACCCAGTACTTC
CASSRLAGDQETQYF
>TRBD1|NA|TRBJ2-3|TRBV5-6
TGTGCTAGCAGCTTAGACAGGGTATTCCCATACACAGATACGCAGTATTTT
CASSLDRVFPYTDTQYF
>NA|NA|TRBJ2-1|TRBV15
TGTGCCACCAGCACCCCGTCCCGGGACACTTTCTACAATGAGCAGTTCTTC
CATSTPSRDTFYNEQFF
>NA|few|TRBJ1-1|TRBV28
TGTGCCAGCAGTCTCTTGGGTTCTGAAGCTTTCTTT
CASSLLGSEAFF
>NA|few|TRBJ1-2|TRBV7-2
TGTGCCAGCAGCTTAATGACGGGGGGAGGCTATGGCTACACCTTC
CASSLMTGGGYGYTF
>NA|NA|TRBJ2-7|TRBV28
TGTGCCAGCAGTTTGTCGACTCGGCAGGTTTCCTACGAGCAGTACTTC
CASSLSTRQVSYEQYF
>NA|few|TRBJ2-1|TRBV4-1
TGCGCCACCGTTCAAGAGGCCGGCCTCTCCTACAATGAGCAGTTCTTC
CATVQEAGLSYNEQFF
>TRBD2|few|TRBJ2-1|TRBV19
TGTGCCAGTAGTAGGGGGACTAGCGGGGGCCCTGGGGAGCAGTTCTTC
CASSRGTSGGPGEQFF
>NA|few|TRBJ1-1|TRBV2
TGTGCCAGCAGTGAAATCAGAACTGAAGCTTTCTTT
CASSEIRTEAFF
>NA|many|TRBJ1-5|TRBV6-5
TGTGCCAGCAGTTACGGGGGTGCGCAGCCCCAGCATTTT
CASSYGGAQPQHF
>TRBD1|NA|TRBJ2-1|TRBV7-6
TGTGCCAGCAGCAGTATCGGACAGGGCCTTGGATTTATCTCCTACAATGAGCAGTTCTTC
CASSSIGQGLGFISYNEQFF
>TRBD2|NA|TRBJ2-7|TRBV29-1
TGCAGCGTTGAAGGTATTGCTAGCGGGGGTATGTACGAGCAGTACTTC
CSVEGIASGGMYEQYF
>TRBD1|few|TRBJ2-1|TRBV24-1
TGTGCCACCAGTGATTTTTCGGGACAGGGAACCAATGAGCAGTTCTTC
CATSDFSGQGTNEQFF
>NA|NA|TRBJ1-5|TRBV6-2/TRBV6-3
TGTGCCAGCAGTTACACCCGGAATTCGAGCAGGCCAGATCAGCCCCAGCATTTT
CASSYTRNSSRPDQPQHF
>NA|few|TRBJ2-1|TRBV28
TGTGCCAGCGGACGGAGACAATACAATGAGCAGTTCTTC
CASGRRQYNEQFF
>TRBD1|NA|TRBJ1-1|TRBV27
TGTGCCAGTTCGACAGGGGGGTACACTGAATCTTTCTTT
CASSTGGYTESFF
>NA|NA|TRBJ1-2|TRBV19
TGTGCCAGTAGTATGGGGGGCGTCTATGGCTACACCTTC
CASSMGGVYGYTF
>NA|NA|TRBJ2-7|TRBV6-8
TGTGCCAGCAGTCTTCGGAACACCTTATTGGGGTACGAGCAGTACTTC
CASSLRNTLLGYEQYF
>TRBD1|few|TRBJ2-5|TRBV28
TGTGCCAGCAGGGCAGGACAGGGAGGAGGGTACTACCAAGAGACCCAGTACTTC
CASRAGQGGGYYQETQYF
>NA|NA|TRBJ2-2|TRBV12-3/TRBV12-4
TGTGCCAGCAGTTTCGAGGGCCCAACCGGGGAGCTGTTTTTT
CASSFEGPTGELFF
>NA|NA|TRBJ1-2|TRBV7-8
TGTGCCAGCAGCTTGGAATGGGGAGACCATGGCTACACCTTC
CASSLEWGDHGYTF
>TRBD1|few|TRBJ1-5|TRBV28
TGTGCCAGCAAGGCCGGGACAGGGTATCAGCCCCAGCATTTT
CASKAGTGYQPQHF
>TRBD1|NA|TRBJ2-7|TRBV5-4
TGTGCCAGCAGCGCCCGGACAGGAAGCCACGAGCAGTACTTC
CASSARTGSHEQYF
>NA|NA|TRBJ1-6|TRBV7-6
TGTGCCAGCAGCTTAGACAGACCAGAAAATAATTCACCCCTCCACTTT
CASSLDRPENNSPLHF
>TRBD2|NA|TRBJ2-7|TRBV5-1
TGCGCCAGCAGCCCCGAAGGACTAGCGGGAGGCCTCTACGAGCAGTACTTC
CASSPEGLAGGLYEQYF
>NA|NA|TRBJ1-4|TRBV7-2
TGTGCCAGAAGCTTAAATGGTCATTGGACATCGGTTGTAAAAATGTTTTTT
CARSLNGHWTSVVKMFF
>NA|NA|TRBJ1-2|TRBV7-2
TGTGCCAGCAGCCCGGGGCCGACAGGTTCTGAATCGGGCTACACCTTC
CASSPGPTGSESGYTF
>TRBD2|many|TRBJ2-1|TRBV7-9
TGTGCCAGCAGCTTAGTGGGTGCCCTAGCGGCCAATGAGCAGTTCTTC
CASSLVGALAANEQFF
>NA|few|TRBJ2-2|TRBV24-1
TGTGCCACCAGTGATTTGCAAGGGCCGAACACCGGGGAGCTGTTTTTT
CATSDLQGPNTGELFF
>NA|few|TRBJ2-2|TRBV4-1
TGCGCCAGCAGGAGACAGGCCGACCCCGGGGAGCTGTTTTTT
CASRRQADPGELFF
>TRBD1|few|TRBJ1-1|TRBV6-5
TGTGCCAGCAGTTACTTTCGACAGGGCGGGTTCACTGAAGCTTTCTTT
CASSYFRQGGFTEAFF
>TRBD2|few|TRBJ2-1|TRBV5-1
TGCGCCAGCAGCCCGGCGGGAGGCGACAATGAGCAGTTCTTC
CASSPAGGDNEQFF
>NA|NA|TRBJ2-5|TRBV28
TGTGCCAGCAGACCCCTCCGGGACTTACAAGAGACCCAGTACTTC
CASRPLRDLQETQYF
>NA|NA|TRBJ2-2|TRBV6-5
TGTGCCAGCAGTGACGGGGCGGCCGGGGAGCTGTTTTTT
CASSDGAAGELFF
>TRBD2|NA|TRBJ2-1|TRBV2
TGTGCCAGCAGCGCTAGCGGGGGGGTTTACAATAAGCAGTTCTTC
CASSASGGVYNKQFF
>TRBD1|NA|TRBJ1-1|TRBV20-1
TGCAGTGCTCCCAACCCCCAGGGGGGGTCTGAAGCTTTCTTT
CSAPNPQGGSEAFF
>NA|NA|TRBJ2-2|TRBV7-9
TGTGCCAGCAGCCCTCTTAATGAACAGCGCACCGGGGAGCTGTTTTTT
CASSPLNEQRTGELFF
>TRBD1|NA|TRBJ1-1|TRBV5-3
TGTGCCAGCAGCTTTACAAGACAGGGGGCGGAAACTGAAGCTTTCTTT
CASSFTRQGAETEAFF
>NA|NA|TRBJ2-1|TRBV15
TGTGCCACCAGCCCGGGGATCTACAATGAGCAGTTCTTC
CATSPGIYNEQFF
>TRBD2|few|TRBJ2-3|TRBV7-8
TGTGCCAGCAGCTCCGGGACTAGCGGGAGGGGGGTTTCGGGGTATTTT
CASSSGTSGRGVSGYF
>TRBD2|many|TRBJ2-7|TRBV6-1
TGTGCCAGCAGTGAACGGGGGGGCCACGAGCAGTACTTC
CASSERGGHEQYF
>TRBD1|NA|TRBJ2-5|TRBV7-4
TGTGCCAGCAGCCCTCGACAGGGCTGGGAGACCCAGTACTTC
CASSPRQGWETQYF
>NA|few|TRBJ1-1|TRBV28
TGTGCCAGCAGTTTGAAATTTCGGAGGACCGACACCGCTTTCTTT
CASSLKFRRTDTAFF
>TRBD1|NA|TRBJ2-3|TRBV9
TGTGCCAGCAGCGTGGGACAGTTTAGCACAGATACGCAGTATTTT
CASSVGQFSTDTQYF
>NA|NA|TRBJ2-5|TRBV9
TGTGCCAGCAGCGTAGAGAGGGGGTACCAAGAGACCCAGTACTTC
CASSVERGYQETQYF
>NA|many|TRBJ2-3|TRBV7-8
TGTGCCAGCAGCCCGGGCCAGATGACGGGAGATACGCAGTATTTT
CASSPGQMTGDTQYF
>NA|NA|TRBJ1-6|TRBV7-9
TGTGCCAGCAGCGACTACATTACAGGGCCTAATTCACCCCTCCCCTTT
CASSDYITGPNSPLPF